A single sample gave rise to the 2 T cell receptor beta chains below, sequenced in a study of T cells after yellow fever vaccination. TCRdb re-called the 5' RACE reads through MiXCR, storing one row per CDR3 protein. Here the sample spans 95,000 to 150,000 distinct CDR3 sequences, 7.4% being singletons. The sample in question was CD4+ T cells sorted from PBMCs, obtained about 10 days after the first yellow fever vaccination. These TCRs come from a man younger than 35 who received the YFV17D yellow fever vaccine.

This clonotype was seen many times. V usage is TRBV20-1 and J usage is TRBJ2-2, with D perhaps assigned TRBD1 or TRBD2 (5 bases each). CDR3 length equals 11 residues. CDR1 and CDR2 (germline): DFQATT, SNEGSKA (reference sequence). The V end lost 3 bases, the J end lost 10 bases, and 9 bases lay between the germline ends. CDR3 loop: CSASWDQELFF. The CDR3 nucleotides are TGCAGTGCTAGTTGGGACCAGGAGCTGTTTTTT.

A few counts support this clonotype. V and J are TRBV20-1 and TRBJ2-5, with 10 positions matching TRBD2. Germline V gene data show CDR1 as DFQATT and CDR2 as SNEGSKA (reference sequence). The CDR3 has 15 residues. V lost 5 bases, J lost 5 bases, and 11 bases stayed unmatched. The CDR3 loop reads CSAGRGSGGDETQYF. The CDR3 DNA follows: TGCAGTGCTGGTCGCGGAAGCGGGGGGGATGAGACCCAGTACTTC.